This TCR beta chain was retrieved from a study of shared clonotypes between healthy human individuals. The germline V and J ends were trimmed by 0 bases and 6 bases, with 8 bases remaining between them. CDR1 is LNHNV and CDR2 is YYDKDF in the germline V gene (reference sequence). The CDR3 consists of 14 residues. With regard to this clone: Its antigen is unidentified.

General study results and limits: It was the non-shared clonotypes that had lower generation probabilities than clonotypes shared by all four donors.

Terminally differentiated effector memory CD45RA+ cells were left out of the naive CD8 fraction, which was CD45RO-negative and positively selected for CCR7. Donors comprised only Caucasian adults living in Nashville, Tennessee. The input for sorted-subset replicate PCRs was 150 to 200 ng DNA, 30,000 or so T cell genomes. Data came from immunoSEQ multiplex PCR; TCRdb stores just in-frame clones and leaves some out. The sample shows about 2 million clones, about 95% of them seen only once. The V call is TRBV15, the J call TRBJ2-2, with D perhaps assigned TRBD1 or TRBD2 (5 bases each). The sequenced sample consisted of naive CD8+ T cells sorted from blood. The receptor comes from a man aged 18 to 35 in good health. The CDR3 spells CATSRDGGAGELFF. The DNA of the CDR3 is TGTGCCACCAGCAGAGATGGGGGAGCCGGGGAGCTGTTTTTT.